What follows is one TCR beta chain and its context. The data are from a study of blood T cell repertoires in COVID-19. Overall study: Samples of COVID-19 (acute and convalescent) were obtained from the United States, Italy and Spain.

The CDR3 covers 15 residues. Germline lookup yields CDR1 SGHVS and CDR2 FQNEAQ. Trimming removed 5 bases from V and 4 bases from J, with 17 bases in between. Original analysis: Reference gene primers were amplified, and this amplification served to estimate nucleated cell counts. Produced via immunoSEQ multiplex PCR; TCRdb's table is partial and in-frame only. V, J and clone size derive from that table, while D and trimming were established from the DNA sequence. The repertoire holds approximately 60,000 clones, with 70% to 85% as singletons. Sequencing was carried out using peripheral blood. The sequence was obtained from an elderly woman with active or convalescent COVID-19. The chain links TRBV7-8 to TRBJ1-1, with D maybe TRBD1 (5 bases). The DNA of the CDR3 is TGTGCCAGCAGCCTAGGGGTAGGAGAAAGCACTGAAGCTTTCTTT. The encoded protein is CASSLGVGESTEAFF.